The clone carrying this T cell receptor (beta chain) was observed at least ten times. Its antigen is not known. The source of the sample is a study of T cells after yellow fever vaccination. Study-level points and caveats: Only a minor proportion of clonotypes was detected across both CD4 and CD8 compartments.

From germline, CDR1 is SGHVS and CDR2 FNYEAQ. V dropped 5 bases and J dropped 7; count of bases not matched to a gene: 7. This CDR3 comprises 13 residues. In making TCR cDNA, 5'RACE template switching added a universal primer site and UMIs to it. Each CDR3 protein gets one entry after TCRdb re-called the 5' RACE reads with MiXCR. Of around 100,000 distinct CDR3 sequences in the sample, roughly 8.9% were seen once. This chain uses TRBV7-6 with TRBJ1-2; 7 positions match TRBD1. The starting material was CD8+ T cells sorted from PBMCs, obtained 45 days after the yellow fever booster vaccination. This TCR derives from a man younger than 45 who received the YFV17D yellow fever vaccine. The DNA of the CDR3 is TGTGCCAGCAGCGAACAGGGGTTAAGTGGCTACACCTTC. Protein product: CASSEQGLSGYTF.